Shown below are 2 T cell receptor beta chains from a single sample sequenced in a study of blood T cell repertoires in COVID-19. This table comes from immunoSEQ multiplex PCR, and its TCRdb copy is limited to in-frame clones, with some not included. The sample records 200,000 or so clones, approximately 91% being singletons. Sample: peripheral blood. The receptors were sampled from a woman in her fifties or sixties with acute or convalescent COVID-19.

The V call is TRBV5-1, the J call TRBJ1-1; unclear D gene. CDR3 length: 13 amino acids. CDR1 and CDR2 from the germline V gene are SGHRS and YFSETQ. The V end was cut by 0 bases, the J end by 3 bases, with 6 bases between. CDR3: CASSLVPDTEAFF. The CDR3 DNA follows: TGCGCCAGCAGCTTGGTCCCGGACACTGAAGCTTTCTTT.

The chain employs TRBV25-1 and TRBJ1-2; 9 bases map to TRBD1. The ends lost 5 bases at V and 4 bases at J; junction bases unmatched: 2. This CDR3 has 13 residues. From germline, CDR1 is MGHDK and CDR2 SYGVNS. In nucleotides, the CDR3 is TGTGCCAGCAGTCAGACAGGGGGCTATGGCTACACCTTC. As protein: CASSQTGGYGYTF.